This T cell receptor (beta chain) was found in a study of T cell repertoires in cytomegalovirus infection. TCRdb re-called the reads through MiXCR, storing one row per CDR3 protein. The sample shows some 600,000 distinct CDR3 sequences, approximately 24% of them seen only once. This clonotype was counted between two and nine times. The V end was cut by 8 bases, the J end by 0 bases, with 22 bases between. The CDR3 sequence is 17 residues long. Germline values: CDR1 LNHDA, CDR2 SQIVND (reference sequence). The clonotype comes from a human donor in good health (CMV status not recorded). Some clones in this sample may be carry-over from other donors' samples. Material for sequencing was CD8+ T cells from PBMCs. The chain carries TRBV19 and TRBJ1-1; D ambiguous. This chain's CDR3 is CASGQLQMGRVNTEAFF. The CDR3 DNA reads TGTGCCAGTGGCCAACTGCAAATGGGTAGGGTGAACACTGAAGCTTTCTTT.